The 10 T cell receptor beta chains given below trace back to one sample, sequenced in a study of vaccination and CD4 T cells after COVID-19 (dated by TCRdb to between 2021 and 2024). Taken with the paper, the label for treatment or condition translates to: approximately nine-day PBMC culture with coronavirus spike peptide pools or control peptides (ViraFEST assay). What these receptors recognize is not known. Library construction relied on PCR. This sample was sequenced with an Illumina iSeq 100. TCR sequencing of DNA from cultured CD4+ T cells used the Oncomine TCR Beta short-read assay at the Johns Hopkins FTIC core. TCRdb trimmed public reads at Q25 via fastp, called clones via MiXCR and kept in-frame beta chains. Each record represents a unique CDR3 protein, reported with the most common genes and DNA among its rows. The table for this sample lists about 23,000 distinct CDR3 sequences; under 65% of them were counted only once. The ten largest clones take up 2.8% of the sample.

Sequenced material: CD4+ T cells from blood, cultured in vitro. The receptors were gathered from a human donor who had recovered from COVID-19.

The chain links TRBV20-1 to TRBJ1-3; D unclear. Germline assignment: CDR1 DFQATT and CDR2 SNEGSKA (reference sequence). The length of the CDR3 is 14 residues. V dropped 4 bases and J dropped 0 bases, with 10 bases sitting between them. CDR3 amino acids: CSATAHLSGNTIYF. DNA of the CDR3: TGCAGTGCTACAGCCCACCTCTCTGGAAACACCATATATTTT.

This sequence joins TRBV28 and TRBJ1-5; TRBD1 matches at 8 bases. This CDR3 has 16 residues. V was clipped by 2 bases and J by 4 bases; unmatched bases: 7. CDR1 and CDR2 (germline): MDHEN, SYDVKM. The CDR3 DNA sequence: TGTGCCAGCAGTTTAAAGGTCTGGACAGGGAATCAGCCCCAGCATTTT. It specifies CASSLKVWTGNQPQHF.

The chain is built from TRBV7-2 and TRBJ2-2; D unclear. V was cut by 4 bases and J by 2 bases, with 5 bases left in between. CDR3 length: 13 amino acids. Germline-derived CDR1 and CDR2 are SGHTA and FQGNSA. The CDR3 here is CASSSYNTGELFF. CDR3 bases: TGTGCCAGCAGCTCCTATAACACCGGGGAGCTGTTTTTT.

This clonotype was observed a single time. This chain connects TRBV11-2 to TRBJ2-1; 9 nucleotides agree with TRBD2. The CDR3 length is 14 residues. V trimming: 4 bases; J trimming: 9 bases; junction bases outside the gene matches: 7. CDR1 and CDR2 from the germline V gene are SGHAT and FQNNGV. CDR3 residues: CASSSAGGGSEQFF. The DNA of the CDR3 is TGTGCCAGCAGCTCCGCGGGGGGGGGAAGTGAGCAGTTCTTC.

This clonotype was detected a few times. The V and J genes are TRBV5-8 and TRBJ1-5; no clear D gene. CDR1 and CDR2 (germline): SGHTS, YDEGEE. The CDR3 is made up of 15 amino acids. Trimming took 6 bases from V and 3 from J, leaving 16 bases between them. The CDR3 region has the DNA TGTGCCAGCACCTTTACAGTGCCATCCAATCAGCCCCAGCATTTT. Its translation: CASTFTVPSNQPQHF.

The chain joins TRBV19 to TRBJ1-2; D gene ambiguous. V was clipped by 6 bases and J by 3 bases, with 14 bases between them. Germline lookup yields CDR1 LNHDA and CDR2 SQIVND (reference sequence). The CDR3 is made up of 14 amino acids. CDR3 in DNA: TGTGCCAGTAGGCCCAAGGTAGCCCACTATGGCTACACCTTC. As protein: CASRPKVAHYGYTF.

J is TRBJ2-2 and V is TRBV6-1, with D perhaps TRBD2 (6 bases). The CDR3 contains 17 residues. Trimming cost V 0 bases and J 6 bases, with 17 bases left between them. Germline loops: CDR1 MNHNS, CDR2 SASEGT. CDR3 protein: CASSEATASVFPGELFF. CDR3 sequence (DNA): TGTGCCAGCAGTGAAGCGACCGCTAGCGTTTTCCCCGGGGAGCTGTTTTTT.

J is TRBJ1-2 and V is TRBV20-1; D not certain. CDR1 and CDR2 (germline): DFQATT, SNEGSKA (reference sequence). This CDR3 has 13 amino acids. V lost 1 base, J lost 2 bases, and 8 bases lay in between. In DNA, the CDR3 is TGCAGTGCTAGAGTTTTACAGAACTATGGCTACACCTTC. This encodes CSARVLQNYGYTF.

This chain's CDR3 is CASSLFTAGDANTGELFF. The CDR3 region has the DNA TGTGCCAGCAGCTTATTTACGGCGGGAGACGCGAACACCGGGGAGCTGTTTTTT. The chain has TRBV7-6 and TRBJ2-2; 7 nucleotides align to TRBD2. The CDR3 is made up of 18 amino acids. Germline CDR1 SGHVS, CDR2 FNYEAQ. V shed 2 bases, J shed 0 bases, and the junction held 9 bases outside the gene matches.

In its sample, this clonotype was seen once. V is TRBV7-2 and J is TRBJ2-7; D possibly corresponds to TRBD1 (6 bases). Germline loops: CDR1 SGHTA, CDR2 FQGNSA. The CDR3 loop spans 14 amino acids. The germline V and J ends were trimmed by 2 bases and 6 bases, with 14 bases remaining between them. Here the CDR3 reads CASSLTPARGEQYF. The CDR3 coding sequence is TGTGCCAGCAGCTTAACCCCAGCCAGGGGCGAGCAGTACTTC.